The 9 T cell receptor beta chains below come from one sample, sequenced in a study of blood T cells in healthy people across ages. The second PCR ran roughly 7 to 12 cycles with a sample-barcoded 5' primer and J-beta primers. TCRdb itself ran the 5' RACE reads through MiXCR, one entry per CDR3 protein. The sample lists about a million distinct CDR3 sequences; just over 50% were seen once. The sample comprised blood. All receptors come from a woman aged 55 to 70 in good health.

CDR3 sequence reads: CASSDRTGGITEAFF. The DNA of the CDR3 is TGTGCCAGCAGTGACCGGACAGGGGGCATCACTGAAGCTTTCTTT. The V and J genes are TRBV28 and TRBJ1-1; 11 positions match TRBD1. CDR3 length: 15 amino acids. In germline, CDR1 is MDHEN, CDR2 SYDVKM. V lost 5 bases to trimming and J lost 4 bases; unmatched junction nucleotides: 6.

The chain carries TRBV20-1 and TRBJ2-7; 7 nucleotides line up with TRBD1. Germline lookup yields CDR1 DFQATT and CDR2 SNEGSKA (reference sequence). V dropped 6 bases and J dropped 2; count of bases not matched to a gene: 7. The CDR3 has 13 amino acids. CDR3 in DNA: TGCAGTGCCCAGGACAGGCGGCCCTACGAGCAGTACTTC. Its protein is CSAQDRRPYEQYF.

This clonotype was recorded once. Its ends do not fully match the called genes, so a read error is possible. The chain links TRBV3-1 to TRBJ1-2; no firm D call. The CDR3 runs 15 residues. CDR1 is LGHDT, CDR2 YNNKEL, per germline (reference sequence). The CDR3 DNA sequence: TGTGCCGGCAGCCAAGATACCGGATCCCAAGGTGGCTACACCTTC. Its translation: CAGSQDTGSQGGYTF.

This chain uses TRBV4-2 with TRBJ2-1, with D perhaps matching TRBD2 (6 bases). Looked up from germline, CDR1 is LGHNA and CDR2 is YNFKEQ. V was clipped by 2 bases and J by 7 bases, with 27 bases between them. The CDR3 extends over 19 amino acids. CDR3 loop: CASSQRNLLASAKRNEQFF. Here the CDR3 DNA reads TGTGCCAGCAGCCAAAGAAACTTACTTGCTAGCGCTAAAAGGAATGAGCAGTTCTTC.

This clonotype was observed a few times. CDR3 amino acids: CASSSGTHTDTQYF. The DNA of the CDR3 is TGTGCCAGCAGCTCCGGGACCCACACAGATACGCAGTATTTT. This chain joins TRBV28 and TRBJ2-3; D assignment may be TRBD1 or TRBD2 (5 bases each). The CDR3 has 14 residues. Germline V CDR1 and CDR2: MDHEN, SYDVKM. Trimming pared 6 bases from V and 2 bases from J, leaving 12 bases between.

This clonotype has more than one count but fewer than ten. V gene TRBV7-9 combines with J gene TRBJ2-5; either TRBD1 or TRBD2 may fit D (5 bases each). Trimming stripped 4 bases from V and 4 bases from J, with 16 bases between. This CDR3 has 15 amino acids. The germline V gene has CDR1 SEHNR and CDR2 FQNEAQ (reference sequence). The CDR3: CASSSVGVVGETQYF. The CDR3 DNA reads TGTGCCAGCAGCTCGGTGGGGGTGGTCGGAGAGACCCAGTACTTC.

This clonotype showed up just a few times. The chain is built from TRBV6-5 and TRBJ2-1; TRBD1 is a possible D gene (6 bases). The J call may be in error: the DNA end matches TRBJ2-7 better. The CDR3 spans 14 residues. The germline CDR1 and CDR2 sequences are MNHEY and SVGAGI. DNA for the CDR3: TGTGCCAGCAGCCGAGGACAGAAATACTACGAGCAGTACTTC. It specifies CASSRGQKYYEQYF.

This chain uses TRBV28 with TRBJ2-7; tentatively, D is TRBD1 or TRBD2 (7 bases each). The DNA end lines up better with TRBJ2-1; the J call may be wrong. The CDR3 covers 12 residues. Looked up from germline, CDR1 is MDHEN and CDR2 is SYDVKM. CDR3 loop: CASSARGGEQFF. The CDR3 bases are TGTGCCAGCAGTGCCAGGGGGGGTGAGCAGTTCTTC.

This chain links TRBV29-1 with TRBJ2-3; a weak D match, TRBD2 (5 bases). The CDR3 contains 14 residues. CDR1 is SQVTM, CDR2 ANQGSEA, per germline. Trimming removed 1 base at V and 0 bases at J, with 8 bases between. CDR3: CSVEGERSTDTQYF. CDR3 nucleotides: TGCAGCGTTGAAGGGGAGCGGAGCACAGATACGCAGTATTTT.